The source of this T cell receptor beta chain is a study of radiation and T cells in renal cell carcinoma. The germline CDR1 and CDR2 sequences are MNHNS and SASEGT. The V end lost 2 bases, the J end lost 9 bases, and 14 bases lay between the germline ends. The CDR3 is 14 amino acids. Treatment here: 15 Gy SBRT to primary tumor, nephrectomy 4 weeks later. Sequencing was performed with immunoSEQ multiplex PCR; in TCRdb, only in-frame clones are kept and a portion is missing. The sample lists over 15,000 clones, about 50% seen once, with about 10% in the top ten. The receptor was derived from a man aged 45-60 years with renal cell carcinoma. V usage is TRBV6-1 and J usage is TRBJ2-4, with D perhaps TRBD1 (6 bases). The source material was tumor tissue, sampled from a patient whose treatment included radiotherapy and nephrectomy. The CDR3 bases are TGTGCCAGCAGTGAAAACCAGGGGTTGGGCATTCAGTACTTC. This sequence encodes CASSENQGLGIQYF.